A single sample is the source of the 10 T cell receptor beta chains below, sequenced in a study of shared clonotypes between healthy human individuals. As defined, naive CD8 cells were CD45RO-negative and positively selected for CCR7, with terminally differentiated effector memory CD45RA+ cells excluded. The table came from immunoSEQ multiplex PCR; TCRdb's copy has only in-frame clones and leaves some out. The sample has about 1,900,000 clones; over 85% are singletons. Sequenced material: naive CD8+ T cells sorted from blood. Receptor source: a man between 18 and 35 years old in good health.

Comments on this clone: A junction end diverges from the germline sequence, so it may reflect a read error. Other DNA sequences in the same sample also yield this CDR3. The chain couples TRBV6-5 to TRBJ1-2; possible D gene TRBD1, 5 bases. CDR1 and CDR2 from the germline V gene are MNHEY and SVGAGI. The CDR3 spans 14 residues. CDR3 DNA: TGTGCCAGCAGCTACTCGGAGGGGATGCTGGGCTACACCTTC. Protein sequence: CASSYSEGMLGYTF.

This chain links TRBV27 with TRBJ2-7, with D possibly matching TRBD1 (6 bases). V was trimmed by 3 bases and J by 2 bases, leaving 17 bases between them. Germline assignment: CDR1 MNHEY and CDR2 SMNVEV (reference sequence). CDR3 size: 16 residues. The CDR3 coding sequence is TGTGCCAGCAGTTTCTCATCGGGACATGAAACCTACGAGCAGTACTTC. It specifies CASSFSSGHETYEQYF.

This chain connects TRBV30 to TRBJ2-1, with D unresolved. CDR3 length equals 12 residues. V shed 2 bases and J shed 6 bases, with 8 bases lying between them. Germline-derived CDR1 and CDR2 are GTSNPN and SVGIG (reference sequence). The CDR3 DNA reads TGTGCCTGGAGTTATAGGGTCAATGAGCAGTTCTTC. It encodes CAWSYRVNEQFF.

The chain recombines TRBV28 with TRBJ1-3, with D unresolved. CDR1 and CDR2 from the germline V gene are MDHEN and SYDVKM. Trimming stripped 5 bases from V and 6 bases from J, with 2 bases between. This CDR3 comprises 10 residues. The CDR3 DNA follows: TGTGCCAGCAGTGAAAACACCATATATTTT. This encodes CASSENTIYF.

The V and J genes are TRBV9 and TRBJ2-2; TRBD2 matches 12 bases. Germline values: CDR1 SGDLS, CDR2 YYNGEE. This CDR3 has 16 amino acids. V lost 4 bases and J lost 2; bases outside the gene matches: 3. The CDR3 coding sequence is TGTGCCAGCAGCCCTAGCGGGGGGGTCAACACCGGGGAGCTGTTTTTT. It translates to CASSPSGGVNTGELFF.

In the case of this clone: In the same sample, other DNA sequences code for this CDR3. This chain uses TRBV27 with TRBJ2-7, with TRBD1 matching over 8 bases. With 2 bases clipped from V and 4 bases from J, the junction kept 1 base outside the gene matches. The CDR3 contains 13 residues. From germline, CDR1 is MNHEY and CDR2 SMNVEV (reference sequence). The CDR3 protein is CASSLDRGYEQYF. CDR3 DNA: TGTGCCAGCAGTTTAGACAGGGGTTACGAGCAGTACTTC.

The chain links TRBV29-1 to TRBJ2-5; a weak D match, TRBD2 (5 bases). The end of the DNA aligns better with TRBJ2-7, so the J call may be wrong. CDR3 length: 12 amino acids. CDR1 and CDR2 from the germline V gene are SQVTM and ANQGSEA. CDR3 sequence reads: CSVEGGDYEQYF. The CDR3 DNA reads TGCAGCGTTGAAGGGGGAGATTACGAGCAGTACTTC.

This chain joins TRBV21-1 and TRBJ2-1; whether TRBD1, the table's D call, matches the DNA was not checked. TRBV21-1 is annotated as a pseudogene. The CDR3 has 14 amino acids. The CDR3, as DNA: TGTGCCAGCCCCGGGGACAGCCACGGCTATGAGCAGTTCTTC. Its translation: CASPGDSHGYEQFF.

The CDR3 DNA reads as TGTGCCAGCAGCGTAGGATTTGGCGGGGTAAAATCCTACGAGCAGTACTTC. Its protein product is CASSVGFGGVKSYEQYF. The gene calls are TRBV9 and TRBJ2-7; D perhaps matches TRBD2 (6 bases). Looked up from germline, CDR1 is SGDLS and CDR2 is YYNGEE. The CDR3 length is 17 residues. V was cut by 0 bases and J by 1 base, with 17 bases left in between.

J is TRBJ2-5 and V is TRBV5-1, with D possibly matching TRBD1 (7 bases). This CDR3 contains 15 residues. Looked up from germline, CDR1 is SGHRS and CDR2 is YFSETQ. V was shortened by 3 bases and J by 3 bases, with 15 bases between the two germline ends. CDR3 sequence: CASSWMGQREETQYF. CDR3 coding DNA: TGCGCCAGCAGCTGGATGGGACAGCGGGAAGAGACCCAGTACTTC.